These T cell receptor beta chains were read from a single sample in a study of Graves' ophthalmopathy and Graves' hyperthyroidism. TCRdb recomputed calls from the multiplex PCR reads with MiXCR, one row per CDR3 protein. The table lists about 390,000 distinct CDR3 sequences, 15% to 17% of them singletons. Material for sequencing was peripheral blood. The receptors come from a woman aged 18-29 years with stable Graves' hyperthyroidism. Both conserved end residues are part of each CDR3. D genes are given only for firm matches. Clone size is not always given. Where it is, it says once, few, many or a class for expanded clones.

>-|-|TRBV14|TRBJ1-1
CASRQTGGSEAFF
TGTGCCAGCAGGCAGACGGGGGGCTCTGAAGCTTTCTTT
>TRBD1|-|TRBV6-1|TRBJ2-2
CASSPGTGPTGELFF
TGTGCCAGCAGCCCCGGGACAGGACCCACCGGGGAGCTGTTTTTT
>TRBD1|-|TRBV7-2|TRBJ1-1
CASSLHRQGRTEAFF
TGTGCCAGCAGCTTACATAGACAGGGTCGGACTGAAGCTTTCTTT
>TRBD2|-|TRBV20-1|TRBJ2-2
CSALTSGGENTGELFF
TGCAGTGCTCTGACTAGCGGGGGCGAGAACACCGGGGAGCTGTTTTTT
>-|few|TRBV11-2|TRBJ1-1
CASSLERTGRYTEAFF
TGTGCCAGCAGCTTAGAAAGAACAGGAAGGTACACTGAAGCTTTCTTT
>TRBD1|many|TRBV20-1|TRBJ1-1
CSARAAGGGAFF
TGCAGTGCTAGGGCGGCAGGGGGCGGAGCTTTCTTT
>TRBD1|many|TRBV6-4|TRBJ2-6
CASRPGRRGLLSGANVLTF
TGTGCCAGCAGGCCAGGACGAAGGGGGCTGCTGTCTGGGGCCAACGTCCTGACTTTC
>-|many|TRBV29-1|TRBJ1-2
CSVEAPGQVHYGYTF
TGCAGCGTTGAAGCTCCCGGGCAGGTTCACTATGGCTACACCTTC
>TRBD2|-|TRBV6-5|TRBJ2-5
CASSYSSGASETQYF
TGTGCCAGCAGTTACTCCAGCGGGGCGAGCGAGACCCAGTACTTC
>-|many|TRBV6-2/TRBV6-3|TRBJ1-1
CASSYRQKTEAFF
TGTGCCAGCAGTTACCGACAGAAGACTGAAGCTTTCTTT
>-|many|TRBV15|TRBJ2-5
CATSRDVFETQYF
TGTGCCACCAGCAGAGATGTGTTTGAGACCCAGTACTTC
>-|many|TRBV11-3|TRBJ2-5
CASSKRARGETQYF
TGTGCCAGCAGCAAGAGGGCCAGGGGAGAGACCCAGTACTTC
>TRBD1|medium-sized|TRBV12-5|TRBJ1-5
CASGRDRGEQPQHF
TGTGCTAGTGGGCGAGACAGGGGCGAACAGCCCCAGCATTTT
>-|many|TRBV5-8|TRBJ2-7
CASSLARNRPYEQYF
TGTGCCAGCAGCTTGGCCCGGAATCGCCCCTACGAGCAGTACTTC
>-|many|TRBV6-2/TRBV6-3|TRBJ2-5
CASSYSTIQQETQYF
TGTGCCAGCAGTTACTCGACGATTCAACAAGAGACCCAGTACTTC
>-|-|TRBV20-1|TRBJ2-5
CSARGFTKTQYF
TGCAGTGCTAGAGGTTTTACGAAGACCCAGTACTTC
>-|many|TRBV6-2/TRBV6-3|TRBJ1-1
CASSYPRGQQGLNTEAFF
TGTGCCAGCAGTTACCCCCGCGGGCAACAGGGCCTGAACACTGAAGCTTTCTTT
>TRBD1|many|TRBV6-1|TRBJ2-6
CASRGTGGSGANVLTF
TGTGCCAGCAGGGGGACAGGGGGCTCTGGGGCCAACGTCCTGACTTTC
>TRBD1|many|TRBV12-3/TRBV12-4|TRBJ2-7
CASSALGTGRLSYEQYF
TGTGCCAGCAGTGCTTTAGGGACAGGTCGCCTCTCCTACGAGCAGTACTTC
>-|many|TRBV11-2|TRBJ2-5
CASSFSGWGRNQETQYF
TGTGCCAGCAGCTTCTCAGGGTGGGGTAGGAACCAAGAGACCCAGTACTTC
>-|many|TRBV10-3|TRBJ1-1
CAISGRNTEAFF
TGTGCCATCAGTGGACGGAACACTGAAGCTTTCTTT
>TRBD1|many|TRBV11-2|TRBJ2-2
CAVDRRDRGSNTGELFF
TGTGCCGTCGACCGACGGGACAGGGGATCGAACACCGGGGAGCTGTTTTTT
>TRBD1|many|TRBV2|TRBJ1-1
CASSEMGDRAPYTEAFF
TGTGCCAGCAGTGAAATGGGGGACAGGGCTCCTTACACTGAAGCTTTCTTT
>-|many|TRBV2|TRBJ1-5
CASRAAFYSNQPQHF
TGTGCCAGCAGGGCAGCCTTTTATAGCAATCAGCCCCAGCATTTT
>-|many|TRBV6-2/TRBV6-3|TRBJ2-6
CASSRLPGANVLTF
TGTGCCAGCAGCCGGCTCCCTGGGGCCAACGTCCTGACTTTC
>-|many|TRBV18|TRBJ2-5
CASSPGAQGSETQYF
TGTGCCAGCTCACCAGGCGCTCAGGGGTCGGAGACCCAGTACTTC
>-|many|TRBV6-4|TRBJ2-2
CASSESQGGTGELFF
TGTGCCAGCAGTGAAAGTCAGGGGGGCACCGGGGAGCTGTTTTTT
>TRBD1|many|TRBV7-2|TRBJ2-2
CASSMGQLRELFF
TGTGCCAGCAGCATGGGACAGCTAAGGGAGCTGTTTTTT
>-|many|TRBV28|TRBJ1-5
CASLTTHQPQHF
TGTGCCAGCCTTACCACACATCAGCCCCAGCATTTT
>TRBD2|many|TRBV3-1|TRBJ2-7
CASSPTSGDRYEQYF
TGTGCCAGCAGCCCTACTAGCGGGGATCGCTACGAGCAGTACTTC
>TRBD1|many|TRBV5-1|TRBJ1-1
CASSLRPDRANTEAFF
TGCGCCAGCAGCCTAAGACCGGACAGGGCGAACACTGAAGCTTTCTTT
>TRBD1|many|TRBV4-2|TRBJ2-7
CASSQQTGHRSYEQYF
TGTGCCAGCAGCCAACAGACAGGGCACAGATCCTACGAGCAGTACTTC
>TRBD2|many|TRBV6-5|TRBJ2-5
CASSYLAGGRETQYF
TGTGCCAGCAGTTACCTAGCGGGGGGGCGGGAGACCCAGTACTTC
>TRBD1|-|TRBV19|TRBJ1-2
CASSIGPGGLYGYTF
TGTGCCAGTAGTATCGGCCCAGGGGGCCTCTATGGCTACACCTTC
>TRBD2|-|TRBV19|TRBJ2-7
CASSIFGGIAGGPPYEQYF
TGTGCCAGTAGTATATTCGGGGGGATAGCGGGGGGCCCACCCTACGAGCAGTACTTC
>TRBD1|many|TRBV10-2|TRBJ1-2
CASRDRDNEGGYTF
TGCGCCAGCAGGGACAGGGACAACGAAGGGGGCTACACCTTC
>-|many|TRBV12-3/TRBV12-4|TRBJ1-6
CASSHRAYNSPLHF
TGTGCCAGCAGTCACAGGGCCTATAATTCACCCCTCCACTTT
>TRBD1|few|TRBV5-6|TRBJ1-1
CASSPFGRTGGTEAFF
TGTGCCAGCAGCCCCTTCGGGAGGACAGGGGGCACTGAAGCTTTCTTT
>-|-|TRBV3-1|TRBJ2-3
CASKSGTTDTQYF
TGTGCCAGCAAAAGCGGAACAACAGATACGCAGTATTTT
>TRBD2|many|TRBV6-2/TRBV6-3|TRBJ2-7
CASSFGLVDEQYF
TGTGCCAGCAGTTTTGGACTAGTCGACGAGCAGTACTTC
>-|few|TRBV20-1|TRBJ2-5
CSARRGQQETQYF
TGCAGTGCTAGACGGGGTCAGCAAGAGACCCAGTACTTC
>TRBD1|many|TRBV7-9|TRBJ1-1
CASSAQGGSTEAFF
TGTGCCAGCAGCGCCCAGGGGGGGAGCACTGAAGCTTTCTTT
>-|-|TRBV7-2|TRBJ2-7
CASSFSVGVYEQYF
TGTGCCAGCAGCTTCTCGGTAGGGGTTTACGAGCAGTACTTC
>TRBD1|many|TRBV11-2|TRBJ1-3
CASSFDRGNTIYF
TGTGCCAGCAGCTTCGACAGGGGGAACACCATATATTTT
>TRBD1|many|TRBV20-1|TRBJ2-5
CSAPRDRVGETQYF
TGCAGTGCTCCCCGGGACAGGGTGGGAGAGACCCAGTACTTC
>-|many|TRBV12-5|TRBJ1-2
CASGLPGADILYGYTF
TGTGCTAGTGGTTTGCCGGGGGCAGACATACTATATGGCTACACCTTC
>-|-|TRBV18|TRBJ1-6
CASSPGTGQHSPLHF
TGTGCCAGCTCACCAGGGACGGGACAACATTCACCCCTCCACTTT
>-|once|TRBV6-1|TRBJ1-1
CASRKGGISDGTEAFF
TGTGCCAGCCGGAAAGGGGGTATATCGGACGGCACTGAAGCTTTCTTT